This TCR beta chain originates from a study of blood T cell repertoires in COVID-19. On the study more broadly: Specimens from acute and convalescent COVID-19 originated in the United States, Italy and Spain. From T cells, B-cell-depleted T cells, or PBMCs came the material, which was cDNA or gDNA.

In the original workflow: Nucleated cell counts were estimated from reference gene primer amplification. Assay used: immunoSEQ multiplex PCR; TCRdb lists only in-frame clones, some missing. V and J calls and clone size are those listed in that table; D and trimming were worked out from the DNA. The sample has over 150,000 clones, approximately 83% seen once. V was clipped by 3 bases and J by 11 bases, with 13 bases between them. This CDR3 is built from 12 residues. The specimen was peripheral blood. This receptor was taken from an elderly woman with acute or convalescent COVID-19. The rearrangement uses TRBV12-3 or TRBV12-4 and TRBJ1-1, with D unclear. The CDR3 here is CASSLHSMVAFF. CDR3 bases: TGTGCCAGCAGTTTGCACAGTATGGTGGCTTTCTTT.